The next 27 T cell receptor beta chains were all read from a single sample in a study of breast tumors, draining lymph nodes, adjacent tissues. TCRdb reanalysed the multiplex PCR reads using MiXCR and keeps one entry per CDR3 protein. The sample records around 66,000 distinct CDR3 sequences, 43% being singletons. Specimen: breast tumor tissue. These receptors were collected from a female donor with breast cancer. Some clones in this sample may be carry-over from other donors' samples.

This clonotype was recorded once. The V and J genes are TRBV18 and TRBJ1-2; the match to TRBD1 covers 10 bases. The CDR3 sequence is 21 residues long. J was trimmed by 0 bases and V by 0 bases; bases with no gene match: 16. Germline V gene data show CDR1 as KGHSH and CDR2 as LQKENI. The CDR3 spells CASSPPSLAGGTGAPNYGYTF. CDR3 nucleotides: TGTGCCAGCTCACCACCAAGTCTAGCGGGAGGGACAGGGGCTCCTAACTATGGCTACACCTTC.

At least ten counts were recorded for this clonotype. The genes are TRBV5-5 and TRBJ1-2, with a tentative D call TRBD1 (5 bases). The germline CDR1 and CDR2 sequences are SGHKS and YYEKEE (reference sequence). The CDR3 extends over 18 amino acids. V lost 2 bases and J lost 1, with 21 bases in between. The CDR3 region has the DNA TGTGCCAGCAGCTTATTCGGGACTGCCATTAAATTTAACTATGGCTACACCTTC. This sequence encodes CASSLFGTAIKFNYGYTF.

This clonotype has more than one count but fewer than ten. The chain has TRBV3-1 and TRBJ2-1, with 7 bases that match TRBD2. Losses at the gene ends were 1 base for V and 3 bases for J; bases not matched to a gene: 0. The germline V gene encodes CDR1 LGHDT and CDR2 YNNKEL (reference sequence). The CDR3 length is 14 residues. In DNA, the CDR3 is TGTGCCAGCAGCCAAGCGGGAGGCTACAATGAGCAGTTCTTC. It yields the protein CASSQAGGYNEQFF.

The CDR3, as DNA: TGCGCCAGCAGCCAAGATGGAGCGTCACGGACCTACTCCTACGAGCAGTACTTC. Amino acids: CASSQDGASRTYSYEQYF. V is TRBV4-1 and J is TRBJ2-7; no clear D. The CDR3 has 18 amino acids. The germline CDR1 and CDR2 sequences are MGHRA and YSYEKL. The germline V and J ends were trimmed by 0 bases and 0 bases, with 18 bases remaining between them.

The CDR3 bases are TGCGCCAGCAGCTCCGTAGGGTCGTTCTCTGGAAACACCATATATTTT. This gives the protein CASSSVGSFSGNTIYF. The chain recombines TRBV5-1 with TRBJ1-3; no firm D call. The CDR3 has 16 amino acids. Looked up from germline, CDR1 is SGHRS and CDR2 is YFSETQ. The germline V and J ends were trimmed by 3 bases and 0 bases, with 13 bases remaining between them.

In this sample, this clonotype turned up many times. The chain has TRBV5-1 and TRBJ2-7, with D possibly matching TRBD2 (6 bases). The CDR3 length is 15 residues. With 0 bases removed from V and 1 base from J, the gap between germline ends came to 11 bases. CDR1 is SGHRS and CDR2 is YFSETQ in the germline V gene. CDR3 sequence reads: CASSLVRGNSYEQYF. The CDR3 coding sequence is TGCGCCAGCAGCTTGGTTCGGGGGAATTCCTACGAGCAGTACTTC.

The chain uses TRBV7-3 and TRBJ1-5; D unclear. Trimming stripped 3 bases from V and 11 bases from J, with 14 bases between. The CDR3 sequence is 13 residues long. Germline CDR1 reads SGHTA; CDR2 reads FQGTGA. CDR3 in amino acids: CASSFRQQETQHF. The CDR3 region has the DNA TGTGCCAGCAGCTTCAGGCAGCAAGAGACCCAGCATTTT.

This clonotype was seen only once. V gene TRBV7-3 combines with J gene TRBJ2-3; 8 bases fit TRBD2. The CDR3 totals 16 residues. Looked up from germline, CDR1 is SGHTA and CDR2 is FQGTGA. The junction had 6 bases not matched to a gene; V was cut back by 2 bases and J by 2 bases. The CDR3 region has the DNA TGTGCCAGCAGCTTAGAGGGAGCGGGAGACACAGATACGCAGTATTTT. Translating it yields CASSLEGAGDTDTQYF.

This clonotype was found many times. The chain links TRBV6-1 to TRBJ2-7, with 7 bases fitting TRBD1. The germline V gene encodes CDR1 MNHNS and CDR2 SASEGT. The CDR3 extends over 15 amino acids. The V segment lost 0 bases and the J segment 3 bases; nucleotides outside the gene matches: 5. In DNA, the CDR3 is TGTGCCAGCAGTGAAGCGAGGGGGCTCTTCTACGAGCAGTACTTC. Translating gives CASSEARGLFYEQYF.

Many counts were recorded for this clonotype. This chain connects TRBV6-1 to TRBJ1-4; TRBD1 is a possible D gene (6 bases). Trimming left V 7 bases short and J 6 bases short, with 18 bases between. This CDR3 has 15 amino acids. Per germline, CDR1 MNHNS and CDR2 SASEGT. CDR3 in DNA: TGTGCCAGCACCGGGAACAGGGCAGGCGATGAAAAACTGTTTTTT. Translating gives CASTGNRAGDEKLFF.

This clonotype was seen a few times. V gene TRBV3-1 combines with J gene TRBJ1-1; no firm D call. Per germline, CDR1 LGHDT and CDR2 YNNKEL (reference sequence). The CDR3 has 11 residues. V lost 5 bases, J lost 10 bases, and 11 bases lay in between. CDR3: CASSSMGGAFF. The DNA for the CDR3 is TGTGCCAGCAGCTCGATGGGTGGAGCTTTCTTT.

The CDR3 protein is CASSVGIGAGAEKLFF. The CDR3 DNA follows: TGTGCCAGCAGCGTAGGTATAGGGGCGGGGGCTGAAAAACTGTTTTTT. The gene calls are TRBV9 and TRBJ1-4; D possibly corresponds to TRBD1 (6 bases). With 0 bases removed from V and 7 bases from J, the gap between germline ends came to 16 bases. Germline V gene lookup returns CDR1 SGDLS and CDR2 YYNGEE. The CDR3 loop spans 16 amino acids.

The rearrangement uses TRBV20-1 and TRBJ2-1; 10 nucleotides line up with TRBD2. CDR3 size: 14 residues. CDR1 is DFQATT and CDR2 is SNEGSKA in the germline V gene (reference sequence). The junction had 16 bases not matched to a gene; V was cut back by 6 bases and J by 14 bases. The CDR3 DNA reads as TGCAGTGCCGATGGTAGGGCTAGCGGGGGTTTAGAGTTCTTC. This translates into CSADGRASGGLEFF.

This clonotype was recorded at least ten times. The chain recombines TRBV29-1 with TRBJ2-6, with D unresolved. Trimming shortened V by 1 base and J by 1 base, and 2 bases separated the two germline ends. This CDR3 contains 13 residues. Germline assignment: CDR1 SQVTM and CDR2 ANQGSEA. The CDR3 sequence: CSVEVSGANVLTF. CDR3 coding DNA: TGCAGCGTTGAAGTGTCTGGGGCCAACGTCCTGACTTTC.

Worth noting for this clonotype: This may be a read error, as it is one base from a much larger clone. The chain is built from TRBV27 and TRBJ2-7; TRBD2 agrees at 9 bases. The CDR3 has 14 residues. CDR1 and CDR2 (germline): MNHEY, SMNVEV (reference sequence). In DNA, the CDR3 is TGTGCCGGCAGTTTTAGCGGGAGCTCCTACGAGCAGTACTTC. Its protein product is CAGSFSGSSYEQYF.

There are many counts of this clonotype. Its ends do not fully match the called genes, so a read error is possible. V and J are TRBV3-1 and TRBJ1-5, with unresolved D. Germline values: CDR1 LGHDT, CDR2 YNNKEL (reference sequence). This CDR3 is 13 amino acids long. The CDR3, as DNA: TGTGCTAGCAGCCAATCCCCAGGTCAGCCCCAGCATTTT. This gives the protein CASSQSPGQPQHF.

The chain is built from TRBV7-3 and TRBJ1-3, with 8 nucleotides matching TRBD1. This CDR3 contains 15 residues. Germline CDR1 SGHTA, CDR2 FQGTGA. Trimming at V came to 3 bases and at J to 8 bases, leaving 9 bases not matched to a gene. CDR3 DNA sequence: TGTGCCAGCAGCTTGGACAGGGTCGTGGGGGACACCATATATTTT. Its protein is CASSLDRVVGDTIYF.

V gene TRBV10-3 combines with J gene TRBJ1-5; 8 nucleotides match TRBD1. From germline, CDR1 is ENHRY and CDR2 SYGVKD. The junction had 4 bases not matched to a gene; V was cut back by 0 bases and J by 6 bases. The CDR3 consists of 15 residues. This CDR3 is CAISESSGQGQPQHF. CDR3 nucleotide sequence: TGTGCCATCAGTGAGTCGTCAGGACAGGGTCAGCCCCAGCATTTT.

This clonotype was seen repeatedly, ten times or more. This chain connects TRBV12-3 or TRBV12-4 to TRBJ2-5; D perhaps matches TRBD2 (5 bases). V shed 6 bases and J shed 4 bases, with 12 bases lying between them. The CDR3 is made up of 13 amino acids. CDR3 loop: CASRSTRGETQYF. DNA for the CDR3: TGTGCCAGCAGAAGCACACGGGGAGAGACCCAGTACTTC.

Only one count was recorded for this clonotype. The chain joins TRBV29-1 to TRBJ2-2; D may correspond to TRBD1 or TRBD2 (5 bases each). The CDR3 totals 14 residues. Trimming stripped 6 bases from V and 1 base from J, with 12 bases between. The germline gives CDR1 SQVTM, CDR2 ANQGSEA. The DNA for the CDR3 is TGCAGCGTAGGGACGGGCTTGAACACCGGGGAGCTGTTTTTT. Amino acid sequence: CSVGTGLNTGELFF.

This clonotype was picked up many times. This sequence joins TRBV4-2 and TRBJ1-5; 7 bases align to TRBD1. V trimming: 4 bases; J trimming: 3 bases; junction bases outside the gene matches: 15. Germline values: CDR1 LGHNA, CDR2 YNFKEQ. The CDR3 loop spans 18 amino acids. For the CDR3, the DNA is TGTGCCAGCAGCCTAGAAGGGGGCAAGACCCTTTCCAATCAGCCCCAGCATTTT. Translation: CASSLEGGKTLSNQPQHF.

This clonotype has at least ten counts. This rearrangement joins TRBV15 to TRBJ2-4, with TRBD2 as a possible D gene (5 bases). This CDR3 has 16 residues. CDR1 is LNHNV and CDR2 is YYDKDF in the germline V gene (reference sequence). Trimming cost V 0 bases and J 0 bases, with 9 bases left between them. DNA of the CDR3: TGTGCCACCAGCAGAGATTACGGGGTAGCCAAAAACATTCAGTACTTC. Its translation is CATSRDYGVAKNIQYF.

The rearrangement uses TRBV9 and TRBJ1-4, with 7 nucleotides matching TRBD1. The trim removed 3 bases at V and 5 bases at J, leaving 13 bases unmatched. The germline CDR1 and CDR2 sequences are SGDLS and YYNGEE. The CDR3 loop spans 17 amino acids. The CDR3 region has the DNA TGTGCCAGCAGCGCCTCCGTACAGGGGATAGTAAATGAAAAACTGTTTTTT. As protein: CASSASVQGIVNEKLFF.

This clonotype has only a few counts. A much larger clone differs by one base, so this may be a read error. The genes are TRBV20-1 and TRBJ2-7; D not resolved. CDR1 and CDR2 (germline): DFQATT, SNEGSKA (reference sequence). The CDR3 spans 11 residues. CDR3 region: CSAREVAEQSF. The CDR3 DNA reads as TGCAGTGCCCGCGAGGTGGCCGAGCAGTCCTTC.

Ten or more counts support this clonotype. The chain employs TRBV19 and TRBJ1-2; D is ambiguous. V dropped 3 bases and J dropped 3 bases, with 11 bases sitting between them. CDR3 length equals 14 residues. Germline values: CDR1 LNHDA, CDR2 SQIVND (reference sequence). CDR3 sequence: CASSMSRNDYGYTF. CDR3 sequence (DNA): TGTGCCAGTAGTATGAGCCGGAACGACTATGGCTACACCTTC.

The V call is TRBV24-1, the J call TRBJ2-3; D might be TRBD1 or TRBD2, each matching 5 bases. Trimming took 2 bases from V and 3 from J, leaving 8 bases between them. The CDR3 runs 14 residues. Germline CDR1 is KGHDR and CDR2 is SFDVKD. The CDR3 loop reads CATSDSGRTDTQYF. DNA for the CDR3: TGTGCCACCAGTGATTCGGGACGGACAGATACGCAGTATTTT.

V and J are TRBV5-1 and TRBJ1-4; D ambiguous. V was trimmed by 4 bases and J by 7 bases, leaving 17 bases between them. CDR3 size: 15 residues. Germline CDR1 SGHRS, CDR2 YFSETQ. For the CDR3, the DNA is TGCGCCAGCAGCCCCGTTTTGGGTTTGTCTGAAAAACTGTTTTTT. It specifies CASSPVLGLSEKLFF.